This T cell receptor beta chain was sequenced for a study of CD8 T cells in ankylosing spondylitis (dated by TCRdb to the late 2010s). Context from the whole study: To find TCR variants linked to disease, the study profiled T cell receptor beta repertoires in ankylosing spondylitis patients and healthy donors. The full study cohort was made up of approximately 24 ankylosing spondylitis patients and 108 healthy donors. Samples of peripheral blood were taken, and for ankylosing spondylitis patients, synovial fluid was collected as well. Results the study describes overall, beyond this receptor: The disease-linked clones were reported as significantly enriched in matched synovial fluid samples from ankylosing spondylitis patients. Some motif variants had previously been reported in the synovial fluid and blood of reactive arthritis patients, which suggests shared mechanisms of disease initiation. In peripheral blood, the disease-linked clones were found at relatively low frequencies and had a CD8+ phenotype. Blood from ankylosing spondylitis patients appeared to be characterized by a TCR beta motif composed of under 10 highly homologous amino acid variants.

Data came from an Illumina HiSeq 2500. Quantitative 5'-RACE with molecular barcodes was the method used to prepare the TCR beta libraries. In the original analysis: A new computational method based on a probabilistic model of VDJ rearrangement was used to identify disease-linked TCR variants. The public sequencing data were trimmed at Q25 with fastp and processed into clonotypes with MiXCR by TCRdb, which kept only in-frame beta chains. Each entry is one CDR3 protein sequence, shown with its most common DNA and genes. These V and J calls rely on TCRdb rather than the paper's analysis. For this sample there are approximately 150,000 distinct CDR3 sequences; about 42% appear just once. The ten largest clones capture approximately 14% of the sample. The germline V gene yields KGHSH for CDR1 and LQKENI for CDR2. V drops 10 bases and J drops 5 bases, leaving 15 bases in between. Including the terminal cysteine and phenylalanine, the CDR3 comprises 13 residues. Of all the DNA, just the CDR3 is kept, 39 bases in frame from base 1.

Points on this clonotype: The target of this receptor is not known. The sample holds no much larger clone one base away, and base qualities are not on file.

Synovial fluid samples and blood samples obtained from the same ankylosing spondylitis patients were matched. The rearranged chain carries TRBV18 and TRBJ1-5; the D gene identity is not certain. Sequenced sample: synovial fluid, either unsorted or a sorted T cell fraction (not recorded which). This receptor was identified in a male donor with ankylosing spondylitis. CDR3 protein: CATRRVWYQPQHF. The DNA sequence is TGTGCCACTCGGAGGGTTTGGTATCAGCCCCAGCATTTT. The entire variable domain, with the stretches around the CDR3 drawn from the reference TRBV18 and TRBJ1-5 proteins, is NAGVMQNPRHLVRRRGQEARLRCSPMKGHSHVYWYRQLPEEGLKFMVYLQKENIIDESGMPKERFSAEFPKEGPSILRIQQVVRGDSAAYFCATRRVWYQPQHFGDGTRLSIL.